The 9 T cell receptor beta chains reported below all come from one sample, sequenced in a study of CXCR3-negative and CXCR3-positive naive CD8 T cells. Whole-study results and caveats: Relative to CXCR3-negative naive cells, CXCR3-positive naive cells had more hydrophobic TRB CDR3s.

With UMI labels, 5' RACE was used to prepare the TRB cDNA libraries. TCRdb reanalyzed the 5' RACE reads and collapses them to one entry per CDR3 protein, without DNA. The sample has around 60,000 distinct CDR3 sequences. These receptors' targets are unknown. Sequencing was performed on naive CXCR3+ CD8+ T cells from blood. Subset denoted: CD45RO-CCR7+CD27+CD95- naive CD8+ T cells expressing CXCR3 (TNR3+). These receptors all stem from a human donor in good health. Some clones in this sample may be carry-over from other donors' samples.

CDR3: CASSGWGWIKNEQFF. The chain couples TRBV5-1 to TRBJ2-1; the D call of TRBD1 rests on TCRdb alone, since no DNA is present to check it. This CDR3 comprises 15 residues. Germline assignment: CDR1 SGHRS and CDR2 YFSETQ.

This sequence joins TRBV7-7 and TRBJ2-7; as DNA is missing, the TRBD1 call by TCRdb cannot be tested. CDR1 is SSHAT and CDR2 is FNYEAQ in the germline V gene (reference sequence). CDR3 length equals 15 residues. The CDR3 is CASRSPGQSFYEQYF.

The chain joins TRBV12-3 or TRBV12-4 to TRBJ2-3. This CDR3 has 14 amino acids. The CDR3: CASSLAPYGDTQYF.

This chain connects TRBV5-6 to TRBJ1-1; checking the TCRdb D call of TRBD1 is not possible without DNA. The germline V gene encodes CDR1 SGHDT and CDR2 YYEEEE. The CDR3 totals 14 residues. The CDR3 reads CASSINQGNTEAFF.

CDR3 residues: CSVSGSYEGLAGYEQYF. This chain connects TRBV29-1 to TRBJ2-7; TCRdb's D call of TRBD2 is untestable without DNA. The CDR3 runs 17 residues. CDR1 and CDR2 from the germline V gene are SQVTM and ANQGSEA.

The chain joins TRBV11-2 to TRBJ2-1; checking the TCRdb D call of TRBD2 is not possible without DNA. CDR1 is SGHAT, CDR2 FQNNGV, per germline. CDR3 length equals 17 residues. This chain's CDR3 is CASSLVSGTSIYNEQFF.

The CDR3 sequence: CASSVGALAGEIEQFF. The chain employs TRBV9 and TRBJ2-1; the D call of TRBD2 rests on TCRdb alone, since no DNA is present to check it. There are 16 residues in the CDR3. The germline V gene encodes CDR1 SGDLS and CDR2 YYNGEE.

The CDR3 spells CSVGHEGTEAFF. The V call is TRBV29-1, the J call TRBJ1-1. This CDR3 has 12 amino acids. In germline, CDR1 is SQVTM, CDR2 ANQGSEA.

This rearrangement joins TRBV4-3 to TRBJ2-7; TCRdb designates TRBD1, a call that cannot be tested without DNA. This CDR3 has 14 residues. CDR1 is LGHNA, CDR2 YSLEER, per germline. The CDR3 spells CASSQASQAYEQYF.